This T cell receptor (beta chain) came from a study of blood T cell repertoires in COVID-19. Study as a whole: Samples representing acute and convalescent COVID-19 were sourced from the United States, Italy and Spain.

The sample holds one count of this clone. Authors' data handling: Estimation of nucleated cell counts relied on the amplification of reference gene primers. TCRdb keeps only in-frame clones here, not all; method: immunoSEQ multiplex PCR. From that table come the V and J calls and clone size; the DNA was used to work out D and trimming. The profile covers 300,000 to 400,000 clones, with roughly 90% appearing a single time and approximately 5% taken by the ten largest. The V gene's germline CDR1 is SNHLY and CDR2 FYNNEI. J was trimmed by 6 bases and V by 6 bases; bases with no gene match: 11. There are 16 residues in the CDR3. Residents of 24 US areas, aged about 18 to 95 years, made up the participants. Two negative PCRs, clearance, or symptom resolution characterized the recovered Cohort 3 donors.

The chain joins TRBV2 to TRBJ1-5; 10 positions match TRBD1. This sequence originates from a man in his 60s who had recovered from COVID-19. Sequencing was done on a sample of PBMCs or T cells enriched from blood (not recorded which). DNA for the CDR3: TGTGCCAGCAGGACCGGGACAGGGGAGGTGGGTCAGCCCCAGCATTTT. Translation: CASRTGTGEVGQPQHF. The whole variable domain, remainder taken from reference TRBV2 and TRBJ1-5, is EPEVTQTPSHQVTQMGQEVILRCVPISNHLYFYWYRQILGQKVEFLVSFYNNEISEKSEIFDDQFSVERPDGSNFTLKIRSTKLEDSAMYFCASRTGTGEVGQPQHFGDGTRLSIL.